These T cell receptor beta chains were read from a single sample in a study of post-analysis software for immune sequencing data. Each CDR3 protein is one row after TCRdb ran MiXCR on the PCR reads. The profile shows over 300,000 distinct CDR3 sequences, approximately 38% of them singletons. The sequencing sample was made of blood. These receptors all come from a girl aged 5 to 17 with multiple sclerosis. Both conserved end residues are part of each CDR3. The D gene is left open where the match is weak. Expanded clones get a size class; other rows say once, few or many, or leave the size out.

v_gene	j_gene	abundance	d_gene	CDR3nt	CDR3aa
TRBV6-6	TRBJ2-5	few	TRBD2	TGTGCCAGCACCCGAGGGACTAGCGGGGGAGAGACCCAGTACTTC	CASTRGTSGGETQYF
TRBV12-3/TRBV12-4	TRBJ1-2	-	-	TGTGCCAGCAGTTTGTCGGGGCTTGGCTACACCTTC	CASSLSGLGYTF
TRBV5-1	TRBJ2-3	few	-	TGCGCCAGCAGCTCCGAGGACCCGGTTGATACGCAGTATTTT	CASSSEDPVDTQYF
TRBV3-1	TRBJ1-6	-	TRBD1	TGTGCCAGCAGCCAAAGGACAGGGTCCGATTCACCCCTCCACTTT	CASSQRTGSDSPLHF
TRBV7-9	TRBJ2-5	-	-	TGTGCCAGCAGCGAAGGGCAGGGCCCTGTTTTCCAAGAGACCCAGTACTTC	CASSEGQGPVFQETQYF
TRBV12-3/TRBV12-4	TRBJ2-7	-	TRBD1	TGTGCCAGCAGTTTATGGGACAGGGCCTACGAGCAGTACTTC	CASSLWDRAYEQYF
TRBV7-9	TRBJ1-1	-	TRBD1	TGTGCCAGCAGTTATAGGACAGGGGGAGAAGACACTGAAGCTTTCTTT	CASSYRTGGEDTEAFF
TRBV7-9	TRBJ2-7	few	TRBD1	TGTGCCAGCACCTTATTACAGACAGGGGGGGAGCAGTACTTC	CASTLLQTGGEQYF
TRBV5-1	TRBJ2-5	few	-	TGCGCCAGCAGCTTCGCGGCGGGTACACGGACCCAGTACTTC	CASSFAAGTRTQYF
TRBV6-6	TRBJ1-5	few	-	TGTGCCAGCAGTGTTCAGGGCCAGGGAAATCAGCCCCAGCATTTT	CASSVQGQGNQPQHF
TRBV9	TRBJ1-2	-	TRBD1	TGTGCCAGCAGCTCTACGACAGGGGGCAACTATGGCCACACCTTC	CASSSTTGGNYGHTF
TRBV20-1	TRBJ2-7	few	-	TGCAGTGCCCCACCGGGCCTCAACTCCTACGAGCAGTACTTC	CSAPPGLNSYEQYF
TRBV7-2	TRBJ1-2	-	-	TGTGCCAGCAGTATCCGGGGGCATGGCTACACCTTC	CASSIRGHGYTF
TRBV19	TRBJ2-7	-	-	TGTGCCAGTAGTAAGAGGGCGCCGTTCCACGAGCAGTACTTC	CASSKRAPFHEQYF
TRBV5-1	TRBJ1-1	-	-	TGCGCCAGCAGCTCGGACGGGGTTCTGGACACTGAAGCTTTCTTT	CASSSDGVLDTEAFF
TRBV5-1	TRBJ1-1	-	TRBD1	TGCGCCAGCAGCTACGGACAGGGGGCTCCAATGAACACTGAAGCTTTCTTT	CASSYGQGAPMNTEAFF
TRBV20-1	TRBJ2-1	-	TRBD2	TGCAGTGCCATCCTAGCGGGGGCCTACAATGAGCAGTTCTTC	CSAILAGAYNEQFF
TRBV7-3	TRBJ2-1	-	TRBD1	TGTGCCAGCAGTGCCGGGACAGGCTCCTACAATGAGCAGTTCTTC	CASSAGTGSYNEQFF
TRBV5-6	TRBJ2-5	few	TRBD1	TGTGCCAGCAGCCTGTACTCAGGGGGACAAGAGACCCAGTACTTC	CASSLYSGGQETQYF
TRBV7-9	TRBJ2-3	few	TRBD2	TGTGCCAGCAGCCCGGTTCGACTAGCGGGGGTGGTAGATACGCAGTATTTT	CASSPVRLAGVVDTQYF
TRBV4-2	TRBJ2-2	-	-	TGTGCCAGCAGCCAAGCAGGCGTGAACACCGGGGAGCTGTTTTTT	CASSQAGVNTGELFF
TRBV5-6	TRBJ2-1	-	TRBD2	TGTGCCAGCAGCTTGGGTGCTAGCGGGACTCCGGGAGGTGAGCAGTTCTTC	CASSLGASGTPGGEQFF
TRBV27	TRBJ2-7	-	-	TGTGCCAGCAGTTTTCGGGCCCCCTACGAGCAGTACTTC	CASSFRAPYEQYF
TRBV4-1	TRBJ1-2	few	TRBD1	TGCGCCAGCAGCCAGACAGGGGAAGGCTACACCTTC	CASSQTGEGYTF
TRBV9	TRBJ1-6	few	-	TGTGCCAGCAGCGTAGAGGGGCAGAATTCACCCCTCCACTTT	CASSVEGQNSPLHF
TRBV28	TRBJ2-7	few	TRBD2	TGTGCCAGCCTCCCGGGGGGCGAGCAGTACTTC	CASLPGGEQYF
TRBV6-1	TRBJ1-1	-	TRBD1	TGTGCCAGCAGAAACCAGGGGGACACTGAAGCTTTCTTT	CASRNQGDTEAFF
TRBV3-1	TRBJ1-2	few	-	TGTGCCAGCAGCCAACAGTGGGCTCTTAACTATGGCTACACCTTC	CASSQQWALNYGYTF
TRBV27	TRBJ2-7	-	TRBD2	TGTGCCAGCATGAAGGGAGGGGCGATCTACGAGCAGTACTTC	CASMKGGAIYEQYF
TRBV5-6	TRBJ2-1	few	-	TGTGCCAGCAGCTTGGGTGTAGGATCAGGGTCCAATGAGCAGTTCTTC	CASSLGVGSGSNEQFF
TRBV5-1	TRBJ1-2	-	-	TGCGCCAGCAGCCCTGACAGAAGGGTGGGGCGGAACACCTTC	CASSPDRRVGRNTF